This is a list of T cell receptor beta chains from one sample in a study of prognosis after radiotherapy for stage I lung cancer. One entry per CDR3 protein, called by TCRdb with MiXCR from the multiplex PCR reads. The repertoire has about 26,000 distinct CDR3 sequences, 25% to 30% of them found once; the top ten carry around 32%. The sample was PBMCs, taken before or after stereotactic body radiation therapy (not recorded which). These receptors all come from a donor aged 50 or older with non-small cell lung cancer. CDR3s include the opening cysteine and the closing phenylalanine or tryptophan. D genes are given only for firm matches. Not every row has a clone size; where given, it reads once, few, many or a size class.

TRBV11-2	TRBJ2-7	-	-	TGTGCCAGCAGCTGGGGACGCGCCTACGGGCAGTACTTC	CASSWGRAYGQYF
TRBV19	TRBJ2-5	-	many	TGTGCCAGTAGCACAGGGCTAGAGACCCAGTACTTC	CASSTGLETQYF
TRBV2	TRBJ2-3	-	many	TGTGCCAGCAGGGCTGAGCATCCAGATACGCAGTATTTT	CASRAEHPDTQYF
TRBV7-9	TRBJ2-7	TRBD2	-	TGTGCCAGCAGCTTAGGCGGCGGGAGAGGATACGAGCAGTACTTC	CASSLGGGRGYEQYF
TRBV7-9	TRBJ2-7	TRBD1	many	TGTGCCAGCACCCTTAACCGGGACAGGGATGTCGAGCAGTACTTC	CASTLNRDRDVEQYF
TRBV18	TRBJ1-1	-	-	TGTGCCAGCTCACCGGAGGTAGGGGGTATTAATAACACTGAAGCTTTCTTT	CASSPEVGGINNTEAFF
TRBV19	TRBJ2-7	TRBD2	many	TGTGCCAGTAGTGGGAAACTAGCGGGGGGTTACGAGCAGTACTTC	CASSGKLAGGYEQYF
TRBV12-3/TRBV12-4	TRBJ1-2	-	many	TGTGCCAGCAGTTTAGTGGGGGATAGTGGCTACACCTTC	CASSLVGDSGYTF
TRBV2	TRBJ2-2	-	many	TGTGCCAGCAGTGAAGAAGGTACCGGGGAGCTGTTTTTT	CASSEEGTGELFF
TRBV4-2	TRBJ1-2	TRBD1	many	TGTGCCAGCAGCCAAGAAAGGGTCGGGACAGGGGGTCTCTATGGCTACACCTTC	CASSQERVGTGGLYGYTF
TRBV3-1	TRBJ1-4	-	many	TGTGCCAGCAGCCAAGGGTCGGAGGGATTTAATGAAAAACTGTTTTTT	CASSQGSEGFNEKLFF
TRBV20-1	TRBJ1-5	-	many	TGCAGTGCTAGAGATTCGGCCAGATTTAGCAATCAGCCCCAGCATTTT	CSARDSARFSNQPQHF
TRBV10-3	TRBJ1-6	-	many	TGTGCCATCAGTGTCGCAGGAGCCTATAATTCACCCCTCCACTTT	CAISVAGAYNSPLHF
TRBV6-1	TRBJ1-5	TRBD1	many	TGTGCCAGCAGATTGCATGGGACAGGGGGGCTGCCCCAGCATTTT	CASRLHGTGGLPQHF
TRBV6-1	TRBJ2-1	-	many	TGTGCCAGCGCCATCGACTTTGCCGAGCAGTTCTTC	CASAIDFAEQFF
TRBV28	TRBJ1-1	-	-	TGTGCCAGCAGTTTTGCGGGGGAAGCTTTCTTT	CASSFAGEAFF
TRBV19	TRBJ1-1	-	-	TGTGCCAGTATGGGCTCCACTGAAGCTTTCTTT	CASMGSTEAFF
TRBV18	TRBJ1-1	-	-	TGTGCCAGCTCTCTTCAAAACAGTCCTGAAGCTTTCTTT	CASSLQNSPEAFF
TRBV7-9	TRBJ2-7	-	many	TGTGCCAGCAGCTCTGTTCCTACATTCGAGCAGTACTTC	CASSSVPTFEQYF
TRBV24-1	TRBJ1-5	-	many	TGTGCCACCAGTGATTTGGGCCCAGGGGTCCCCCATCAGCCCCAGCATTTT	CATSDLGPGVPHQPQHF
TRBV5-1	TRBJ1-1	-	many	TGCGCCAGCAGCCTTGGATATGGGGCCGAGACTGAAGCTTTCTTT	CASSLGYGAETEAFF
TRBV5-1	TRBJ1-1	-	many	TGCGCCAGCAGCATTACCCGACAGATGAACACTGAAGCTTTCTTT	CASSITRQMNTEAFF
TRBV28	TRBJ1-2	-	many	TGTGCCAGCAGCTCGCGATATGGCTACACCTTC	CASSSRYGYTF
TRBV2	TRBJ1-1	-	many	TGTGCCAGCAACCCCGTCGGGGGGAACACTGAAGCTTTCTTT	CASNPVGGNTEAFF
TRBV7-7	TRBJ2-7	-	-	TGTGCTAGCAGCTACGGACGGGAATACGAGCAGTACTTC	CASSYGREYEQYF
TRBV28	TRBJ2-7	-	many	TGTGCCAGCAGCCGAACCCTCGGGTCCTCCTACGGGCAGTACTTC	CASSRTLGSSYGQYF
TRBV7-2	TRBJ1-4	TRBD1	many	TGTGCCAGCAGCTCGGACAGGGGCCCTAATGAAAAACTGTTTTTT	CASSSDRGPNEKLFF
TRBV9	TRBJ2-7	-	many	TGTGCCAGCAGCCCACCGGGGTCCGTGGGCGAGCAGTACTTC	CASSPPGSVGEQYF
TRBV28	TRBJ2-2	TRBD2	many	TGTGCCAGCAGTTTCCCGGGCGGGAGGAACACCGGGGAGCTGTTTTTT	CASSFPGGRNTGELFF
TRBV18	TRBJ2-7	-	many	TGTGCCAGCTCCGTAGGGCCAATGGGGTATTACGAGCAGTACTTC	CASSVGPMGYYEQYF
TRBV10-3	TRBJ1-1	TRBD1	many	TGTGCCATCAGTGCGAGGGCAGGGGGGGGGAGCACTGAAGCTTTCTTT	CAISARAGGGSTEAFF
TRBV7-2	TRBJ2-7	-	-	TGTGCCAGCAGCTTATCAGGGTTCAACGAGCAGTACTTC	CASSLSGFNEQYF
TRBV7-2	TRBJ1-2	TRBD1	-	TGTGCCAGCAGCCGATTGAACAGGGGCGACTATGGCTACACCTTC	CASSRLNRGDYGYTF
TRBV11-3	TRBJ2-2	-	many	TGTGCCAGCAGCTGGGGGACCGGGGAGCTGTTTTTT	CASSWGTGELFF
TRBV5-8	TRBJ1-5	TRBD1	many	TGTGCCAGCAGCTCGGACGGGACAGGGGGCCAGCCCCAGCATTTT	CASSSDGTGGQPQHF
TRBV19	TRBJ2-1	TRBD2	many	TGTGCCACCTCTACTCGGGGGGGCCCGTGGGATGAGCAGTTCTTC	CATSTRGGPWDEQFF
TRBV7-9	TRBJ2-3	-	few	TGTGCCAGCAGCTCCCAAAGGGGGCGGGGGGGCACAGATACGCAGTATTTT	CASSSQRGRGGTDTQYF
TRBV12-3/TRBV12-4	TRBJ1-1	TRBD1	many	TGTGCCAGCAGCTCCCGGGACAGGGGGCTTTTCACTGAAGCTTTCTTT	CASSSRDRGLFTEAFF
TRBV7-9	TRBJ1-2	-	many	TGTGCCAGCAGCTCCGTCCCCCGTTTTACTTATGGCTACACCTTC	CASSSVPRFTYGYTF
TRBV4-2	TRBJ2-1	TRBD2	many	TGTGCCAGCAGCCCACGTACTAGCGGGGGGGCGGGCAATGAGCAGTTCTTC	CASSPRTSGGAGNEQFF
TRBV28	TRBJ2-2	TRBD1	-	TGTGCCAGCAGTTTATTCGACAGGGGGCGCGGGAAGCTGTTTTTT	CASSLFDRGRGKLFF
TRBV7-9	TRBJ1-1	TRBD1	many	TGTGCCAGCAGTTTTACAGGGGAGGGCACTGAAGCTTTCTTT	CASSFTGEGTEAFF
TRBV12-3/TRBV12-4	TRBJ2-1	-	many	TGTGCCAGCAGCCCCAGCGGAGGCTCCTACAATGAGCAGTTCTTC	CASSPSGGSYNEQFF
TRBV19	TRBJ2-6	-	-	TGTGCCAGTAGTGGGTCCGGGACTTTC	CASSGSGTF
TRBV11-2	TRBJ2-7	-	many	TGTGCCAGCAGCTCGGACCCTCCAACTACGAGCGAGCAGTACTTC	CASSSDPPTTSEQYF
TRBV7-2	TRBJ1-1	-	many	TGTGCCAGCAGCCAGAGAGGACGGAGGGAGACTGAAGCTTTCTTT	CASSQRGRRETEAFF
TRBV9	TRBJ1-5	TRBD1	many	TGTGCCAGCAGCGTAGCTGGCCAGGGGGGACAGCCCCAGCATTTT	CASSVAGQGGQPQHF
TRBV6-1	TRBJ2-5	TRBD1	many	TGTGCCAGTAGTAGGGACAGACAAGAGACCCAGTACTTC	CASSRDRQETQYF
TRBV4-1	TRBJ2-3	-	many	TGCGCCAGCAGCCAAGAAGCGCGAGGTGGCACAGATACGCAGTATTTT	CASSQEARGGTDTQYF
TRBV6-4	TRBJ1-6	-	-	TGTGCCAGCAGTGCGACATGGTCCTATAATTCACCCCTCCACTTT	CASSATWSYNSPLHF